This T cell receptor beta chain was sequenced during a study of cytomegalovirus exposure and HLA in healthy donors. General study results and limits: Among CMV-associated TCR beta chains, most appeared HLA-restricted in a later analysis. Generally TCR sequences proved uncommon, though certain public TCRs appeared in numerous donors. In a later analysis, several top co-occurrence clusters appeared linked to parvovirus B19, influenza, CMV and Epstein-Barr virus.

The CDR3 is 16 residues long. The ends were cut back, 0 bases at V and 1 base at J, with 13 bases in the middle. CDR1 SGDLS and CDR2 YYNGEE come from the germline V gene. Details on this clone: What it binds is unknown.

Both 60 Vbeta primers and 13 Jbeta primers went into the PCR. Assay: immunoSEQ multiplex PCR; the TCRdb copy retains only in-frame clones and omits some. The sample records 200,000 or so clones, about 76% being singletons. The receptor was derived from a male donor in good health and CMV-seropositive. Sequencing was done on a sample of PBMCs. The V and J genes are TRBV9 and TRBJ1-1; perhaps TRBD1 as D (5 bases). Here the CDR3 reads CASSVEGAPRNTEAFF. The CDR3 DNA sequence: TGTGCCAGCAGCGTAGAAGGGGCACCGAGGAACACTGAAGCTTTCTTT.